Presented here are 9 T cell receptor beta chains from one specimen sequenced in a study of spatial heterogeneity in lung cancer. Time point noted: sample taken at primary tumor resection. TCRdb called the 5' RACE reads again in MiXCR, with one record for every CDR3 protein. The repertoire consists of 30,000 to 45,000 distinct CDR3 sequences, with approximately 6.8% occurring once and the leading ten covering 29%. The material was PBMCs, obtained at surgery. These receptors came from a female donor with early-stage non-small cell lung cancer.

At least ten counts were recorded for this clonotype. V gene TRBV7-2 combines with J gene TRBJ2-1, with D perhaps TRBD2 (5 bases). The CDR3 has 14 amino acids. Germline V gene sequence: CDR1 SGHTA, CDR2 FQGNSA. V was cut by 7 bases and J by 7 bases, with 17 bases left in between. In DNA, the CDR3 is TGTGCCAGCAATAGCGCCCTAAGTTTGAATGAGCAGTTCTTC. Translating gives CASNSALSLNEQFF.

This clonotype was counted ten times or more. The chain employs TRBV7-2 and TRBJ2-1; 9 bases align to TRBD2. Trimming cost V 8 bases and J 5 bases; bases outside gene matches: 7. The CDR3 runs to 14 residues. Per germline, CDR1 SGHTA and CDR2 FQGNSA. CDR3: CASVRGLANNEQFF. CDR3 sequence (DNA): TGTGCCAGCGTGCGGGGACTAGCAAACAATGAGCAGTTCTTC.

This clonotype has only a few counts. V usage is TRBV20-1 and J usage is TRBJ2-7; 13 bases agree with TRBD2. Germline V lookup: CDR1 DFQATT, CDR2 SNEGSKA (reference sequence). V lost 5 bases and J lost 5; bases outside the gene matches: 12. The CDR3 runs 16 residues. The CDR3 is CSASGTSGIARHEQYF. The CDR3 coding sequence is TGCAGTGCTTCCGGGACTAGCGGGATCGCCCGCCACGAGCAGTACTTC.

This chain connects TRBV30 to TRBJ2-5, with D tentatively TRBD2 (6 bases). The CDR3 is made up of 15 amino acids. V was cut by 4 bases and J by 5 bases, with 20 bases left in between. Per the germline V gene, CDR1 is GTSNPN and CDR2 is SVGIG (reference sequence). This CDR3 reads CAWTPFGSRFETQYF. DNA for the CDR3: TGTGCCTGGACCCCTTTCGGGAGCCGATTTGAGACCCAGTACTTC.

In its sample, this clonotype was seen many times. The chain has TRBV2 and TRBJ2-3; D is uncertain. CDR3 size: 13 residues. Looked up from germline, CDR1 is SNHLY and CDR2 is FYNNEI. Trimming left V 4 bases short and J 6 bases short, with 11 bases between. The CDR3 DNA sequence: TGTGCCAGCAGTGTGGAATTAGGGGATACGCAGTATTTT. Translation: CASSVELGDTQYF.

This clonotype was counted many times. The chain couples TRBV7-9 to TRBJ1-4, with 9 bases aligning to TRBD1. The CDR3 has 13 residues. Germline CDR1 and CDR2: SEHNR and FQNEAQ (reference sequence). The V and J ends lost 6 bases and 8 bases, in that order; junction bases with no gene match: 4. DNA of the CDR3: TGTGCCAGCAGGCCGGGACAGGGAGAAAAACTGTTTTTT. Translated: CASRPGQGEKLFF.

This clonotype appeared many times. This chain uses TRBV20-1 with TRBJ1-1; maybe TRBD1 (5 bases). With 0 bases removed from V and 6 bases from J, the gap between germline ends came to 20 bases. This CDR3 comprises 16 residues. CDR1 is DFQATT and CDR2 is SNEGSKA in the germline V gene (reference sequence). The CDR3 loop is CSARELGGDVVPEAFF. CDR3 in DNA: TGCAGTGCTAGAGAACTCGGAGGGGACGTGGTCCCTGAAGCTTTCTTT.

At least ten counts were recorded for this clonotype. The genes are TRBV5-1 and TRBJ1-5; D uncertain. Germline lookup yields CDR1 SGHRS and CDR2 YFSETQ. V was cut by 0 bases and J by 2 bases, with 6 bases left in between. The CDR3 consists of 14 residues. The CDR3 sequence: CASSLEWGNQPQHF. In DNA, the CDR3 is TGCGCCAGCAGCTTGGAGTGGGGCAATCAGCCCCAGCATTTT. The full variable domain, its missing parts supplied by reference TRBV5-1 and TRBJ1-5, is KAGVTQTPRYLIKTRGQQVTLSCSPISGHRSVSWYQQTPGQGLQFLFEYFSETQRNKGNFPGRFSGRQFSNSRSEMNVSTLELGDSALYLCASSLEWGNQPQHFGDGTRLSIL.

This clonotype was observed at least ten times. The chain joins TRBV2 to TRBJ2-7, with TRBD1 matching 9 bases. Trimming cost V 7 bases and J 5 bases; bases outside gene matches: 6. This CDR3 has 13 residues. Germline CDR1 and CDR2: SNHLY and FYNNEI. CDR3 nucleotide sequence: TGTGCCAGCAACGAACAGGGGGCCAACGAGCAGTACTTC. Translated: CASNEQGANEQYF.